This passage covers 5 T cell receptor beta chains from one sample sequenced in a study of blood T cell repertoires in COVID-19. Measured with immunoSEQ multiplex PCR; TCRdb has only the in-frame clones, and not every one. The data show 350,000 to 450,000 clones, around nine tenths seen once. The specimen sequenced was peripheral blood. The origin of the receptors is a human donor in a cohort sampled during active COVID-19.

This chain uses TRBV5-5 with TRBJ1-1; D gene unclear. The CDR3 has 14 residues. Germline V gene sequence: CDR1 SGHKS, CDR2 YYEKEE (reference sequence). V dropped 0 bases and J dropped 5 bases, with 11 bases sitting between them. The CDR3 here is CASSLAPRETEAFF. The CDR3, as DNA: TGTGCCAGCAGCTTGGCCCCGAGGGAAACTGAAGCTTTCTTT. Filled out from reference TRBV5-5 and TRBJ1-1, the complete variable domain reads DAGVTQSPTHLIKTRGQQVTLRCSPISGHKSVSWYQQVLGQGPQFIFQYYEKEERGRGNFPDRFSARQFPNYSSELNVNALLLGDSALYLCASSLAPRETEAFFGQGTRLTVV.

The rearrangement uses TRBV9 and TRBJ1-2; D is possibly TRBD1 (6 bases). The CDR3 runs 14 residues. CDR1 is SGDLS and CDR2 is YYNGEE in the germline V gene. Trimming took off 0 bases at V and 6 bases at J, with 12 bases between the two ends. For the CDR3, the DNA is TGTGCCAGCAGCGTAGTGGAAACAGGGCATGGCTACACCTTC. It codes for CASSVVETGHGYTF.

The rearrangement joins TRBV4-1 to TRBJ2-5, with 8 bases identical to TRBD2. V shed 0 bases and J 0 bases; nucleotides not matched to a gene: 3. The CDR3 totals 16 residues. Per germline, CDR1 MGHRA and CDR2 YSYEKL. The CDR3 protein is CASSQDPAGDQETQYF. In nucleotides, the CDR3 is TGCGCCAGCAGCCAAGATCCAGCGGGGGACCAAGAGACCCAGTACTTC.

DNA for the CDR3: TGTGCTAGTGGTTTTGACAGGGGAGCTTTCTTT. Protein: CASGFDRGAFF. V and J are TRBV12-5 and TRBJ1-1, with 8 bases fitting TRBD1. Germline V gene sequence: CDR1 LGHNT, CDR2 FRNRAP. Trimming removed 3 bases from V and 10 bases from J; junction bases left unmatched: 1. CDR3 size: 11 residues.

The genes are TRBV11-2 and TRBJ2-5; perhaps TRBD2 as D (7 bases). CDR3 length: 15 amino acids. The ends were cut back, 0 bases at V and 5 bases at J, with 13 bases in the middle. Germline CDR1 reads SGHAT; CDR2 reads FQNNGV. CDR3 loop: CASSLDPGGWETQYF. The CDR3 DNA reads as TGTGCCAGCAGCTTAGATCCGGGGGGCTGGGAGACCCAGTACTTC.